This T cell receptor beta chain was captured in a study of cytomegalovirus exposure and HLA in healthy donors (dated by TCRdb to about 2017). In terms of the full investigation: A later analysis indicated that the 90 to 150 validation repertoires were generated on the platform also employed for the approximately 700 repertoires of the first cohort. The study was designed to test whether signatures of past pathogen exposure could be identified by cataloging public T cell receptors. In addition to the first cohort of approximately 670 subjects, a separate validation cohort of 130 or so different subjects was used. To predict cytomegalovirus infection status, the study combined high-throughput TCR immunosequencing, statistical association of individual TCRs with disease status, and machine learning. Results and caveats for the whole study, not just this receptor: A later analysis had no HLA typing for the validation cohort, so co-occurrence there was scored across all 130 or so repertoires. Most TCR sequences were observed very rarely across donors, whereas some public TCRs were present in many individuals. Subsequent analysis determined that TCRs grouped into clusters in the first cohort also showed a tendency toward co-occurrence across the roughly 120 validation repertoires, and approximately 93% of cluster scores exceeded 0. In vitro tests confirmed that a few of the cytomegalovirus-associated TCR beta chains recognize cytomegalovirus antigens. The study listed approximately 150 TCR beta chains as associated with cytomegalovirus. The authors suggested that the approach could potentially be generalized to other disease states and immunological phenotypes. In both the original and validation cohorts, the classifier was reported to diagnose cytomegalovirus status with high specificity and sensitivity.

Library preparation employed the immunoSEQ multiplex PCR assay. Processing in the source paper ran as follows. A statistical classification framework was developed to diagnose cytomegalovirus status using the catalog of TCR beta chain sequences. Imported from immuneACCESS, the table was reduced by TCRdb to in-frame sequences with V and J called. These copies leave out some clones; in studies compared against another copy, an unresolved V gene accounts for under half, and the cause of the remainder is not known. The V and J calls and clone size were taken over from that table, and D and trimming were inferred from the DNA. This sample gives some 170,000 clones in total; 89% of them show up just once. The ten largest clones capture around 3.8% of the sample. Notes on this clone: This receptor's antigen is unknown. No quality values exist for individual bases; no much larger clone is one base distant.

The donors belonged to the validation cohort of under 150 subjects, which was separate from the approximately 700-subject first cohort. The receptor's source is a young man in good health and CMV-seropositive. The sample was PBMCs.

The DNA sequence follows: TGCAGCGTTGTTCGGGGGTCAGGGACTGAAGCTTTCTTT. Protein translation: CSVVRGSGTEAFF. This receptor chain uses TRBV29-1 and TRBJ1-1; a tentative D match to TRBD1 spans 5 bases. The germline V gene gives CDR1 as SQVTM and CDR2 as ANQGSEA. Including cysteine and phenylalanine, the CDR3 has 13 amino acids. The sequence is cut down to CDR3 DNA, 39 bases in frame from base 1. V sheds 4 bases and J sheds 5 bases, leaving 14 bases between their ends.